This TCR beta chain was found in a study of blood T cell repertoires in COVID-19. Across the study: COVID-19 samples, acute and convalescent, were from the United States, Italy and Spain.

Only in-frame clones appear in the TCRdb table, and some are missing; sequencing was by immunoSEQ multiplex PCR. This sample has approximately 500,000 clones; roughly 91% occur once, and the top ten carry under 8.5%. Trimming took 3 bases from V and 2 from J, leaving 9 bases between them. The germline V gene has CDR1 DFQATT and CDR2 SNEGSKA (reference sequence). The CDR3 loop spans 13 amino acids. One Seattle source followed patients from active infection through their disease course. The sample taken for sequencing was peripheral blood. This chain connects TRBV20-1 to TRBJ2-3; D is unclear. This sequence was found in a woman between 45 and 65 years old with COVID-19, enrolled during active disease. In DNA, the CDR3 is TGCAGTGCTAGTTCAGAATTCACAGATACGCAGTATTTT. Amino acid sequence: CSASSEFTDTQYF.